Listed below are T cell receptor beta chains from one sample, sequenced in a study of cytomegalovirus exposure and HLA in healthy donors. Repertoires were generated with immunoSEQ multiplex PCR, while TCRdb's copy carries only in-frame clones and drops some. The profile shows about 82,000 clones, approximately 68% of them singletons. Sequencing used PBMCs. The receptors originated from a woman aged 50 to 65 in good health and CMV-seropositive. The CDR3 runs from the conserved cysteine through the conserved F or W. Fields, in order: V gene, CDR3 protein.

>TRBV5-6
CASSPDRGLYYGYTF
>TRBV2
CASSELGDNEQFF
>TRBV5-1
CASSGGTGGREAFF
>TRBV9
CASSVGGFGYTF
>TRBV28
CASSLSRPITSYEQYF
>TRBV28
CASSFGMTAGYEQYF
>TRBV28
CASILPGGGYTF
>TRBV28
CASSLRGTYNEQFF
>TRBV5-5
CASSLGMGGQPQHF
>TRBV2
CASLSGTGQETQYF
>TRBV7-2
CASSPGQGAEQYF
>TRBV7-8
CASSPAPTSLFNEQYF
>TRBV4-1
CASSQTLAGGGNEQFF
>TRBV4-2
CASSQNSGPYEQYF